This T cell receptor beta chain was captured by sequencing in a study of blood T cells in healthy people across ages. Peripheral blood from each donor was collected in a volume of ten milliliters. Alongside a J-beta primer mix, a sample-barcoded 5' primer served in a second PCR lasting roughly 6 to 11 cycles. TCRdb redid the calling of the 5' RACE reads with MiXCR, one entry per CDR3 protein. Of about 1,400,000 distinct CDR3 sequences in the sample, approximately 40% were seen once. CDR3 length: 15 residues. Trimming took off 3 bases at V and 2 bases at J, with 14 bases between the two ends. Germline loops: CDR1 DFQATT, CDR2 SNEGSKA (reference sequence).

The sequenced sample consisted of blood. The chain recombines TRBV20-1 with TRBJ2-1; maybe TRBD2 (5 bases). The sequence was obtained from a woman aged 18-35 years in good health. Written as DNA, the CDR3 is TGCAGTGCTAGTTTTGGCGGACTTACCTACAATGAGCAGTTCTTC. Its translation: CSASFGGLTYNEQFF.